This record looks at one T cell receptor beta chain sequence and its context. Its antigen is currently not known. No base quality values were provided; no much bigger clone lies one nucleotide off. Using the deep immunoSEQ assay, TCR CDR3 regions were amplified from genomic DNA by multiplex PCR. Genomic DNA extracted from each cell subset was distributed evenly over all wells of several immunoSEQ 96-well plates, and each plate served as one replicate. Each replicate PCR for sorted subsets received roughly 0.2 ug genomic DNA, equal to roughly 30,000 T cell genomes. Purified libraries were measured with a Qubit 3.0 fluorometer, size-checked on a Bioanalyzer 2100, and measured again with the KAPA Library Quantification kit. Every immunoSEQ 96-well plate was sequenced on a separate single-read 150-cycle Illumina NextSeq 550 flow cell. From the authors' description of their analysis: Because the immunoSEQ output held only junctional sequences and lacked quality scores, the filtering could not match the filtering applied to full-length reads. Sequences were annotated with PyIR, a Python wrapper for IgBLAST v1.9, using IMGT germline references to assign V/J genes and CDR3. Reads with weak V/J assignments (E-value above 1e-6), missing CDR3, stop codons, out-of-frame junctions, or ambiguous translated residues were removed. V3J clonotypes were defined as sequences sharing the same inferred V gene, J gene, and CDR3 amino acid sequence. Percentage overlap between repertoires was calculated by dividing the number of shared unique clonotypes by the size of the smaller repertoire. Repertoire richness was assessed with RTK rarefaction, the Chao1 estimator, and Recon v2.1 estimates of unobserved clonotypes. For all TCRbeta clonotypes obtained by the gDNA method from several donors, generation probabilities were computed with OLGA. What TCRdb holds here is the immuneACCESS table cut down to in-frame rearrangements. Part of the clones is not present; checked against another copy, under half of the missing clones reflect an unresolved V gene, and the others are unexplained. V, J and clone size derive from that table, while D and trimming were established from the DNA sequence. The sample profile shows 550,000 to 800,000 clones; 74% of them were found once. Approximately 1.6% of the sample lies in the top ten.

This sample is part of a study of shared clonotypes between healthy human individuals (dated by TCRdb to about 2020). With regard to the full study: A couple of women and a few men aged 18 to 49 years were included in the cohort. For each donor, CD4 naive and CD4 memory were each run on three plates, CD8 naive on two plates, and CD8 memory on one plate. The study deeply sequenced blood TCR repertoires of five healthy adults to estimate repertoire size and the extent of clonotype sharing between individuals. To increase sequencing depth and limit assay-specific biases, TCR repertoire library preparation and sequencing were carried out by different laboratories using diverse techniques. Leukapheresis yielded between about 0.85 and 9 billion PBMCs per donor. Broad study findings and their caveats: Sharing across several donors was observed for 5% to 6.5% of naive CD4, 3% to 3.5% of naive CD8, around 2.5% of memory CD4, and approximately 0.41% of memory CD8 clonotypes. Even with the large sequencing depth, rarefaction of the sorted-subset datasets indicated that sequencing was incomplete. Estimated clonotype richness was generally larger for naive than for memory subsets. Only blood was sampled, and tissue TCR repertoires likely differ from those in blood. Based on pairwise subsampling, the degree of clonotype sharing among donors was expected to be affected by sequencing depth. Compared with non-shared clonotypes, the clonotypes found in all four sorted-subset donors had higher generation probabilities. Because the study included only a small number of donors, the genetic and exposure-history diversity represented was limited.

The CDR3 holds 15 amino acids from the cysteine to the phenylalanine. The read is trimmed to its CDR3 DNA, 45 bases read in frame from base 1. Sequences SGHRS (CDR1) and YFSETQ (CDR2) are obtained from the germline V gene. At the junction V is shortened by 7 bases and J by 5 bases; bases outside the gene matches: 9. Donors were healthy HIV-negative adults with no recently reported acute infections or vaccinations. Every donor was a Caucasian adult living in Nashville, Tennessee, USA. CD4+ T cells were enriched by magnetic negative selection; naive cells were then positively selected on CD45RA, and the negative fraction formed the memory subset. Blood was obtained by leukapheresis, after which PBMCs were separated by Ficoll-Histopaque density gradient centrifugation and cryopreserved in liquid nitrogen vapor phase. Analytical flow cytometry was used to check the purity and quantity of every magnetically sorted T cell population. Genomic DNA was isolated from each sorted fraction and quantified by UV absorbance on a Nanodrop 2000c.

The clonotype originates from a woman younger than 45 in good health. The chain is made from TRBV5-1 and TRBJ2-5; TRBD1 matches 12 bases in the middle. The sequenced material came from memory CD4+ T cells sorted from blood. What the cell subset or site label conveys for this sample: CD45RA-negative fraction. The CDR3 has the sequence CASGGTGGNLETQYF. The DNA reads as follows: TGCGCCAGCGGGGGGACAGGGGGCAATTTGGAGACCCAGTACTTC.